Here is one TCR beta chain with its context. Antigen unknown. A J-beta primer mix and a sample-barcoded 5' primer were used in a second PCR of roughly 6 to 12 cycles. Each CDR3 protein gets one entry after TCRdb re-called the 5' RACE reads with MiXCR. Here the sample spans fewer than 950,000 distinct CDR3 sequences, around 34% being singletons. These data come from a study of blood T cells in healthy people across ages. Study-level results: Fewer expanded clones and more diversity marked long-lived versus aged donors.

V was pared by 5 bases and J by 3 bases, with 13 bases between. Germline V gives CDR1 SGHTA, CDR2 FQGNSA. This CDR3 region has 14 residues. The specimen was blood. This TCR was recovered from a man aged 18 to 30 in good health. J is TRBJ1-1 and V is TRBV7-2; D is ambiguous. The CDR3 spells CASSRYGGDTEAFF. CDR3 DNA sequence: TGTGCCAGCAGCCGGTACGGTGGGGACACTGAAGCTTTCTTT.